The clone carrying this T cell receptor (beta chain) was seen many times. These data come from a study of neurological immune-mediated disorders. One entry per CDR3 protein results from TCRdb running MiXCR on the 5' RACE reads. The data hold tens of thousands of distinct CDR3 sequences, with approximately 15% observed a single time. The V and J ends lost 5 bases and 8 bases respectively, with 15 bases between them. The germline V gene has CDR1 LGHDT and CDR2 YNNKEL (reference sequence). This CDR3 has 13 amino acids. Time point indicated: longitudinal time-point 1 (baseline). The sequence derives from a female donor with HTLV-1-associated myelopathy (HAM/TSP). The gene calls are TRBV3-1 and TRBJ1-2; no reliable D call. Sequencing was done on a sample of PBMCs. The CDR3: CASSFGRLAGYTF. CDR3 DNA sequence: TGTGCCAGCAGCTTTGGACGGTTAGCAGGCTACACCTTC.